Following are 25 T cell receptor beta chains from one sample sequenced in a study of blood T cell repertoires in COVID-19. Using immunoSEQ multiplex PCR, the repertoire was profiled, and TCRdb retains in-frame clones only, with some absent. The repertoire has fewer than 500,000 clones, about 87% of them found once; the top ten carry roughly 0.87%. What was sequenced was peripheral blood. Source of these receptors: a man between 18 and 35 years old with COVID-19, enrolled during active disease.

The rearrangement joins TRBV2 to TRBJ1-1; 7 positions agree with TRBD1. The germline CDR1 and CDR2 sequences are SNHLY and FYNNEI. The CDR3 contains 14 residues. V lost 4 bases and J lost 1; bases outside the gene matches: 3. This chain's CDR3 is CASSGWTGNTEAFF. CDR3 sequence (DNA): TGTGCCAGCAGTGGTTGGACAGGGAACACTGAAGCTTTCTTT.

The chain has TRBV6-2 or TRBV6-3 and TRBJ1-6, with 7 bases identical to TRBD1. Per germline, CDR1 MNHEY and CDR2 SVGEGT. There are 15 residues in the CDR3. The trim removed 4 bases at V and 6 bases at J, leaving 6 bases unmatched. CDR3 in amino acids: CASSFPPGGNSPLHF. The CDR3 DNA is TGTGCCAGCAGTTTTCCCCCAGGGGGTAATTCACCCCTCCACTTT.

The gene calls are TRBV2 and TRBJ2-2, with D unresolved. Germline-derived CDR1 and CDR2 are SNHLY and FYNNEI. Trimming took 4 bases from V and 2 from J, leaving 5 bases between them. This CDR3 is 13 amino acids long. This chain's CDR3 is CASSVRNTGELFF. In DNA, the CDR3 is TGTGCCAGCAGTGTCAGAAACACCGGGGAGCTGTTTTTT.

The CDR3 coding sequence is TGTGCCAGCAGTTCGACCCGAAGGACAGGGACAGAATATAATTCACCCCTCCACTTT. Translating gives CASSSTRRTGTEYNSPLHF. The chain uses TRBV27 and TRBJ1-6; 8 bases match TRBD1. This CDR3 has 19 residues. Per germline, CDR1 MNHEY and CDR2 SMNVEV (reference sequence). Trimming cost V 4 bases and J 4 bases; bases outside gene matches: 15.

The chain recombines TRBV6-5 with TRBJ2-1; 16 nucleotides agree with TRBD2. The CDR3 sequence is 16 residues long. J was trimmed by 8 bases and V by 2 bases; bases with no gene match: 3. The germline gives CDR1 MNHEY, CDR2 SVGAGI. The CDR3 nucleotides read TGTGCCAGCAGTTACGGGACTAGCGGGGGGGGCGATGAGCAGTTCTTC. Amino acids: CASSYGTSGGGDEQFF.

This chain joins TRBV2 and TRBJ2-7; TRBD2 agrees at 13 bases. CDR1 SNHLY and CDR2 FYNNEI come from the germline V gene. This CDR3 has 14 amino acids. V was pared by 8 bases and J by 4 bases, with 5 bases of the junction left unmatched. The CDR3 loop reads CASGGLAGPYEQYF. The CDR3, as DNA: TGTGCCAGCGGGGGACTAGCGGGGCCATACGAGCAGTACTTC.

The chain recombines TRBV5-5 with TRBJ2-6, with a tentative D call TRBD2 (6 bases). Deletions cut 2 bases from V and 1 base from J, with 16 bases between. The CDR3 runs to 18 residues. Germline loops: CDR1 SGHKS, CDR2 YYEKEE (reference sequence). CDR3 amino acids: CASSFGGVKKSGANVLTF. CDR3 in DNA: TGTGCCAGCAGCTTCGGCGGGGTGAAGAAGTCTGGGGCCAACGTCCTGACTTTC.

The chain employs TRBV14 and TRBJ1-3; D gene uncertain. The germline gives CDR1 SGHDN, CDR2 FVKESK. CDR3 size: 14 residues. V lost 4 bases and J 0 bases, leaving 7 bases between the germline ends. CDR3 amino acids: CASSLLNSGNTIYF. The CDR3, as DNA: TGTGCCAGCAGCCTTCTAAACTCTGGAAACACCATATATTTT. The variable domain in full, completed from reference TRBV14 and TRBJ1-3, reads EAGVTQFPSHSVIEKGQTVTLRCDPISGHDNLYWYRRVMGKEIKFLLHFVKESKQDESGMPNNRFLAERTGGTYSTLKVQPAELEDSGVYFCASSLLNSGNTIYFGEGSWLTVV.

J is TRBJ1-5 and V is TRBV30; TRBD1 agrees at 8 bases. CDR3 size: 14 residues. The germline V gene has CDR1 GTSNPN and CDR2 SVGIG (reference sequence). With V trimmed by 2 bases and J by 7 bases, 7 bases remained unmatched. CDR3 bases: TGTGCCTGGAGTAGGGAGGGGACAGGCCAGCCCCAGCATTTT. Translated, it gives CAWSREGTGQPQHF.

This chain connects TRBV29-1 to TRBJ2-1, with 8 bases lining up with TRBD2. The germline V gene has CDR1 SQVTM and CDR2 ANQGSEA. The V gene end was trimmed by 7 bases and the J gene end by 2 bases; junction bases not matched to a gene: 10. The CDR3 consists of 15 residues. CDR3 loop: CSAIAGMGPYNEQFF. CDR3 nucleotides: TGCAGCGCGATAGCGGGAATGGGTCCCTACAATGAGCAGTTCTTC.

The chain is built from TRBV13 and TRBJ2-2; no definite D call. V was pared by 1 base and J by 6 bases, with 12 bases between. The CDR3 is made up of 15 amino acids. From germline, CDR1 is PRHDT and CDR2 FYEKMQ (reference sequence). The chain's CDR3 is CASSLAEKVAGELFF. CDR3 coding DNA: TGTGCCAGCAGCTTAGCGGAGAAAGTGGCCGGGGAGCTGTTTTTT. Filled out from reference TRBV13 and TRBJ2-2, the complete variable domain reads AAGVIQSPRHLIKEKRETATLKCYPIPRHDTVYWYQQGPGQDPQFLISFYEKMQSDKGSIPDRFSAQQFSDYHSELNMSSLELGDSALYFCASSLAEKVAGELFFGEGSRLTVL.

CDR3 DNA: TGTGCCAGCAGCTTTCACAGCTCCTACGAGCAGTACTTC. Its protein product is CASSFHSSYEQYF. V is TRBV5-5 and J is TRBJ2-7; D call uncertain. The length of the CDR3 is 13 residues. V gave up 2 bases and J gave up 0 bases, with 6 bases separating them. Germline lookup yields CDR1 SGHKS and CDR2 YYEKEE (reference sequence).

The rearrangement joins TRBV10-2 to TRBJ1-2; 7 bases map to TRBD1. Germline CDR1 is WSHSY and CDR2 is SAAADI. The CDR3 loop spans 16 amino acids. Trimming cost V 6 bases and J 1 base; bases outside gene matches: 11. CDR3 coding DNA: TGCGCCAGCAGGGCAGACAGGGCTGTCAGTAACTATGGCTACACCTTC. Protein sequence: CASRADRAVSNYGYTF.

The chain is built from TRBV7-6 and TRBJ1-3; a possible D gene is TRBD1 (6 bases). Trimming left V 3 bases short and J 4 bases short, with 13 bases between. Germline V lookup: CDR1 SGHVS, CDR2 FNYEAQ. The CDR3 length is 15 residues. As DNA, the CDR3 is TGTGCCAGCAGCTTGGACAGAACTTCAGGAAACACCATATATTTT. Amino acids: CASSLDRTSGNTIYF. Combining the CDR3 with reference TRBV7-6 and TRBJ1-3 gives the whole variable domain GAGVSQSPRYKVTKRGQDVALRCDPISGHVSLYWYRQALGQGPEFLTYFNYEAQQDKSGLPNDRFSAERPEGSISTLTIQRTEQRDSAMYRCASSLDRTSGNTIYFGEGSWLTVV.

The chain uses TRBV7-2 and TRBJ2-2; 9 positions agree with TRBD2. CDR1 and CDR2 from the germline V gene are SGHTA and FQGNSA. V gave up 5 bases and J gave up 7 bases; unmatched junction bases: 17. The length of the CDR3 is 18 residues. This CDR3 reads CASSPRGLAGGYGGELFF. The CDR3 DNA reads TGTGCCAGCAGCCCCCGCGGACTGGCGGGAGGGTACGGCGGGGAGCTGTTTTTT.

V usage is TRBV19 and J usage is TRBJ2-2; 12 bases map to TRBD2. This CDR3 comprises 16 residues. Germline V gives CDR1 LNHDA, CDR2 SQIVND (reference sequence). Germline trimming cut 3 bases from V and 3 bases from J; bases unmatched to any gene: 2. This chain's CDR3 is CASSIGLAGYTGELFF. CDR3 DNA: TGTGCCAGTAGTATTGGACTAGCGGGATACACCGGGGAGCTGTTTTTT.

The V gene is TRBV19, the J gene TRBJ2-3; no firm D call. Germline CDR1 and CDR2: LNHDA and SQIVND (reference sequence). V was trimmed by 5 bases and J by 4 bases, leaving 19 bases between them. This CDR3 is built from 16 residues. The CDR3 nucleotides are TGTGCCAGTAGTCTCACCCTCCGGGTTGACTCAGATACGCAGTATTTT. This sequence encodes CASSLTLRVDSDTQYF.

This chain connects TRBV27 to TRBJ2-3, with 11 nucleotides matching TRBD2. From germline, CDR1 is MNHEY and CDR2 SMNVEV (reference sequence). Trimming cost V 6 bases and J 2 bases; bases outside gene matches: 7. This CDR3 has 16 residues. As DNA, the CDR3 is TGTGCCAGCAGAAAGGCTAGCGGGGGGTACACAGATACGCAGTATTTT. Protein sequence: CASRKASGGYTDTQYF.

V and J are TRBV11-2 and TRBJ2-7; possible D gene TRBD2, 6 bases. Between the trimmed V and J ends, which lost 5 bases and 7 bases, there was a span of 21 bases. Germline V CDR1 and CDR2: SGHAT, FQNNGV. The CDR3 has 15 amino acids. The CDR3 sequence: CASSAKGWGEAEQYF. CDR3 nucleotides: TGTGCCAGCAGCGCCAAGGGGTGGGGGGAAGCTGAGCAGTACTTC.

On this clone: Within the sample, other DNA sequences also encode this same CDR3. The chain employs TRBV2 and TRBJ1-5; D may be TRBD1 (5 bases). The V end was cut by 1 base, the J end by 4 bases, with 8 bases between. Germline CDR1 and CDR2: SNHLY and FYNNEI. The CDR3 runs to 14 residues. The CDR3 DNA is TGTGCCAGCAGTGAAGGACAGTCTAATCAGCCCCAGCATTTT. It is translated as CASSEGQSNQPQHF.

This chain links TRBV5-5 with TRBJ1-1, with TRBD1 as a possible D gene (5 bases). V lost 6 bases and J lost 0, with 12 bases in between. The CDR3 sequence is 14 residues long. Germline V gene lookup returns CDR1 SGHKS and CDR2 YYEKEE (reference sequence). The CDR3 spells CASTPRTLNTEAFF. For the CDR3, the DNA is TGTGCCAGCACCCCCCGGACATTGAACACTGAAGCTTTCTTT.

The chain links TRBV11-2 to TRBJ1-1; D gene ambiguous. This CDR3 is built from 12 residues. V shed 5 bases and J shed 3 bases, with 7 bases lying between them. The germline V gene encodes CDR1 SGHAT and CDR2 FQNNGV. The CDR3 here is CASSREYTEAFF. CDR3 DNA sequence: TGTGCCAGCAGCCGGGAGTACACTGAAGCTTTCTTT.

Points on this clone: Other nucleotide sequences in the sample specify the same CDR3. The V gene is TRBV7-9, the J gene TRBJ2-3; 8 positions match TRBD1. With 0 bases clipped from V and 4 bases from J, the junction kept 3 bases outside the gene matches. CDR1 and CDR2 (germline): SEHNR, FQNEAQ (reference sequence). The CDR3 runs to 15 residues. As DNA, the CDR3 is TGTGCCAGCAGCTTAGCAGGACAGGGCGCAGATACGCAGTATTTT. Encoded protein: CASSLAGQGADTQYF.

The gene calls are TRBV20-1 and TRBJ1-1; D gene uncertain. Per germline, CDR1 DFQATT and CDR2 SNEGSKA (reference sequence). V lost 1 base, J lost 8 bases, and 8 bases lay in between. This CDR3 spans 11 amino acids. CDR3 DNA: TGCAGTGCTAGAGTGGGAGGGGAAGCTTTCTTT. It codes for CSARVGGEAFF.

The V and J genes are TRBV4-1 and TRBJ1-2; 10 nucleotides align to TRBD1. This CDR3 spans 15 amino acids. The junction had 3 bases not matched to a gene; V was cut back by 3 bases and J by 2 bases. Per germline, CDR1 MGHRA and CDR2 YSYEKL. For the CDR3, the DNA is TGCGCCAGCAGCCACCCGGGACAGGGGAACTATGGCTACACCTTC. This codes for CASSHPGQGNYGYTF.